A selection of T cell receptor beta chains follows, all from one sample in a study of CD8 T cells in Susac syndrome. TCRdb analysed the immunoSEQ multiplex PCR reads with MiXCR anew, one entry per CDR3 protein. The sample consists of 160,000 or so distinct CDR3 sequences, approximately 96% of them appearing once. The sample taken for sequencing was CD4+ T cells from PBMCs. The receptors were sampled from a human donor with Susac syndrome. Each CDR3 is given with its conserved first and last residue. D genes are given only for firm matches. Expanded clones get a size class; other rows say once, few or many, or leave the size out.

d_gene: TRBD1
j_gene: TRBJ1-5
abundance: NA
v_gene: TRBV5-1
CDR3nt: TGCGCCAGCAGCGCGGGACAGGGTGAACAGCCCCAGCATTTT
CDR3aa: CASSAGQGEQPQHF

d_gene: NA
j_gene: TRBJ1-2
abundance: NA
v_gene: TRBV27
CDR3nt: TGTGCCAGCAGTATCGGGGGCAACTATGGCTACACCTTC
CDR3aa: CASSIGGNYGYTF

d_gene: NA
j_gene: TRBJ2-1
abundance: NA
v_gene: TRBV9
CDR3nt: TGTGCCAGCAGCGTCCAGGGACTCAGCTCCTACAATGAGCAGTTCTTC
CDR3aa: CASSVQGLSSYNEQFF

d_gene: TRBD1
j_gene: TRBJ1-1
abundance: NA
v_gene: TRBV6-2/TRBV6-3
CDR3nt: TGTGCCAGCAGTCTAGCCGGGACAGGGAGGTGGACTGAAGCTTTCTTT
CDR3aa: CASSLAGTGRWTEAFF

d_gene: NA
j_gene: TRBJ1-5
abundance: NA
v_gene: TRBV9
CDR3nt: TGTGCCAGCAGCGTAGACCCCGTAGGGGAGGGACAGCCCCAGCATTTT
CDR3aa: CASSVDPVGEGQPQHF

d_gene: NA
j_gene: TRBJ2-2
abundance: NA
v_gene: TRBV20-1
CDR3nt: TGCAGTGCTAGAGGAGATCATAGGGGGGACACCGGGGAGCTGTTTTTT
CDR3aa: CSARGDHRGDTGELFF

d_gene: NA
j_gene: TRBJ2-1
abundance: NA
v_gene: TRBV20-1
CDR3nt: TGCAGTGCTGGTAGGGACTTATACAATGAGCAGTTCTTC
CDR3aa: CSAGRDLYNEQFF

d_gene: NA
j_gene: TRBJ2-7
abundance: NA
v_gene: TRBV11-2
CDR3nt: TGTGCCAGCAGCTTAGATCAGGTTGGCAGCCGCTACGAGCAGTACTTC
CDR3aa: CASSLDQVGSRYEQYF

d_gene: NA
j_gene: TRBJ2-7
abundance: NA
v_gene: TRBV3-1
CDR3nt: TGTGCCAGCAGCCCTCGGGGTCGGAGGGGTTCCTACGAGCAGTACTTC
CDR3aa: CASSPRGRRGSYEQYF

d_gene: NA
j_gene: TRBJ1-1
abundance: NA
v_gene: TRBV5-1
CDR3nt: TGCGCCAGCAGCTTTTGGGAGGCCACTGAAGCTTTCTTT
CDR3aa: CASSFWEATEAFF

d_gene: NA
j_gene: TRBJ2-1
abundance: NA
v_gene: TRBV12-3/TRBV12-4
CDR3nt: TGTGCCAGCAGTTTAAGTGAGGGGAATGAGCAGTTCTTC
CDR3aa: CASSLSEGNEQFF

d_gene: NA
j_gene: TRBJ1-5
abundance: NA
v_gene: TRBV18
CDR3nt: TGTGCCAGCTCACCATCACTTGCGGGGAGCGGTCAGCCCCAGCATTTT
CDR3aa: CASSPSLAGSGQPQHF

d_gene: TRBD2
j_gene: TRBJ2-7
abundance: NA
v_gene: TRBV29-1
CDR3nt: TGCAGCGTTGAAGATCCGGGCGGGGGCTACGAGCAGTACTTC
CDR3aa: CSVEDPGGGYEQYF

d_gene: NA
j_gene: TRBJ1-2
abundance: NA
v_gene: TRBV20-1
CDR3nt: TGCAGTGCGCCCCCGGACAGCTATGGCTACACCTTC
CDR3aa: CSAPPDSYGYTF

d_gene: TRBD1
j_gene: TRBJ2-1
abundance: NA
v_gene: TRBV9
CDR3nt: TGTGCCAGCAGCGTAGGTGGGACAGGGAACAATGAGCAGTTCTTC
CDR3aa: CASSVGGTGNNEQFF

d_gene: NA
j_gene: TRBJ2-7
abundance: NA
v_gene: TRBV9
CDR3nt: TGTGCCAGCAGCGTAAGGACGGGATCCTACGAGCAGTACTTC
CDR3aa: CASSVRTGSYEQYF

d_gene: TRBD1
j_gene: TRBJ2-6
abundance: NA
v_gene: TRBV12-3/TRBV12-4
CDR3nt: TGTGCGTCGGACAGGACAAACTCTGGGGCCAACGTCCTGACTTTC
CDR3aa: CASDRTNSGANVLTF

d_gene: NA
j_gene: TRBJ1-2
abundance: NA
v_gene: TRBV9
CDR3nt: TGTGCCAGCAGCGTAGGTCCAGCAAACTATGGCTACACCTTC
CDR3aa: CASSVGPANYGYTF

d_gene: NA
j_gene: TRBJ2-3
abundance: once
v_gene: TRBV5-8
CDR3nt: TGTGCCAGCAGCTGGTACCCAGATACGCAGTATTTT
CDR3aa: CASSWYPDTQYF

d_gene: TRBD2
j_gene: TRBJ2-1
abundance: once
v_gene: TRBV11-1
CDR3nt: TGTGCCAGCAGCACATCTAGCGGGGGGGCCCGGGCTGAGCAGTTCTTC
CDR3aa: CASSTSSGGARAEQFF

d_gene: NA
j_gene: TRBJ2-5
abundance: once
v_gene: TRBV7-2
CDR3nt: TGTGCCAGCAGCTTAGTCCGGGGGACTGCAGCGACCCAGTACTTC
CDR3aa: CASSLVRGTAATQYF

d_gene: TRBD1
j_gene: TRBJ2-7
abundance: NA
v_gene: TRBV18
CDR3nt: TGTGCCAGCTCAACCGGGACAGGGGCCGCCGAGCAGTACTTC
CDR3aa: CASSTGTGAAEQYF

d_gene: NA
j_gene: TRBJ1-6
abundance: NA
v_gene: TRBV14
CDR3nt: TGTGCCAGCAGCTCCGGGCAGGGGAATAATTCACCCCTCCACTTT
CDR3aa: CASSSGQGNNSPLHF

d_gene: TRBD2
j_gene: TRBJ2-5
abundance: once
v_gene: TRBV9
CDR3nt: TGTGCCAGCAGCGTAGATAGTAGCGGGCACCAAGAGACCCAGTACTTC
CDR3aa: CASSVDSSGHQETQYF

d_gene: NA
j_gene: TRBJ2-7
abundance: NA
v_gene: TRBV29-1
CDR3nt: TGCAGCGTTGTGTCAGGTACCACCTACGAGCAGTACTTC
CDR3aa: CSVVSGTTYEQYF

d_gene: NA
j_gene: TRBJ2-7
abundance: NA
v_gene: TRBV11-2
CDR3nt: TGTGCCAGCAGCAAGGGAATCCGGGGGCAGTACTTC
CDR3aa: CASSKGIRGQYF

d_gene: NA
j_gene: TRBJ1-1
abundance: once
v_gene: TRBV5-1
CDR3nt: TGCGCCAGCGGCATTACAGGGAGCACTGAAGCTTTCTTT
CDR3aa: CASGITGSTEAFF

d_gene: NA
j_gene: TRBJ1-2
abundance: NA
v_gene: TRBV15
CDR3nt: TGTGCCACCAGCAGAGAGGCCTATGGCTACACCTTC
CDR3aa: CATSREAYGYTF

d_gene: NA
j_gene: TRBJ2-1
abundance: NA
v_gene: TRBV7-9
CDR3nt: TGTGCCAGCAGCTTCCCCGCGGGGTGGCAGTTCTTC
CDR3aa: CASSFPAGWQFF

d_gene: NA
j_gene: TRBJ2-2
abundance: NA
v_gene: TRBV20-1
CDR3nt: TGCAGTGCTTCAGGGGAGGCGAACACCGGGGAGCTGTTTTTT
CDR3aa: CSASGEANTGELFF

d_gene: NA
j_gene: TRBJ2-7
abundance: NA
v_gene: TRBV6-5
CDR3nt: TGTGCCAGCGCCGAGTTATCGTCCTACGAGCAGTACTTC
CDR3aa: CASAELSSYEQYF

d_gene: NA
j_gene: TRBJ2-5
abundance: NA
v_gene: TRBV25-1
CDR3nt: TGTGCCAGCAGTGAATACAGGGGCCAGACCCAGTACTTC
CDR3aa: CASSEYRGQTQYF

d_gene: NA
j_gene: TRBJ2-5
abundance: NA
v_gene: TRBV12-3/TRBV12-4
CDR3nt: TGTGCCAGCACCGGGGACCAAGAGACCCAGTACTTC
CDR3aa: CASTGDQETQYF

d_gene: NA
j_gene: TRBJ1-1
abundance: NA
v_gene: TRBV20-1
CDR3nt: TGCAGTGCTAGTCGGGCGGTAGAGAACACTGAAGCTTTCTTT
CDR3aa: CSASRAVENTEAFF

d_gene: NA
j_gene: TRBJ2-5
abundance: NA
v_gene: TRBV29-1
CDR3nt: TGCAGCCCCGCTTGGCGAGAGACCCAGTACTTC
CDR3aa: CSPAWRETQYF

d_gene: NA
j_gene: TRBJ2-3
abundance: NA
v_gene: TRBV20-1
CDR3nt: TGCAGTGCTAGACCCAGGGGGAAGAGGGGACTCAGCACAGATACGCAGTATTTT
CDR3aa: CSARPRGKRGLSTDTQYF

d_gene: TRBD1
j_gene: TRBJ2-2
abundance: NA
v_gene: TRBV29-1
CDR3nt: TGCAGCACCCGACAGGGGTTAGGGGAGCTGTTTTTT
CDR3aa: CSTRQGLGELFF

d_gene: NA
j_gene: TRBJ2-3
abundance: NA
v_gene: TRBV15
CDR3nt: TGTGCCACCAGCAGAGGGGCTAGCGCAGATACGCAGTATTTT
CDR3aa: CATSRGASADTQYF

d_gene: NA
j_gene: TRBJ2-7
abundance: NA
v_gene: TRBV20-1
CDR3nt: TGCAGTGCTCGGGGGGGACAGGGCTCCTACGAGCAGTACTTC
CDR3aa: CSARGGQGSYEQYF

d_gene: NA
j_gene: TRBJ2-1
abundance: NA
v_gene: TRBV2
CDR3nt: TGTGCCAGCAGTGACGACTCTTGGGAGCAGTTCTTC
CDR3aa: CASSDDSWEQFF

d_gene: NA
j_gene: TRBJ1-5
abundance: NA
v_gene: TRBV7-2
CDR3nt: TGTGCCAGCAGCCCCCGGGAAGGGTTCCCAAATCAGCCCCAGCATTTT
CDR3aa: CASSPREGFPNQPQHF

d_gene: NA
j_gene: TRBJ1-2
abundance: NA
v_gene: TRBV27
CDR3nt: TGTGCCAGCAGTAAGGACCGACTCTATGGCTACACCTTC
CDR3aa: CASSKDRLYGYTF

d_gene: NA
j_gene: TRBJ2-6
abundance: few
v_gene: TRBV27
CDR3nt: TGTGCCAGCAGTCCCGGGTCTGGGGCCAACGTCCTGACTTTC
CDR3aa: CASSPGSGANVLTF